This T cell receptor (beta chain) stems from a study of blood T cell repertoires in COVID-19. Study information: Sources were T cells, B-cell-depleted T cells, or PBMCs; the material itself was cDNA or gDNA.

This clone was seen a handful of times. Original processing notes: Researchers report that nucleated cell counts were estimated from reference gene primer amplification. Clones were sequenced by immunoSEQ multiplex PCR, and TCRdb holds only the in-frame ones, with some missing. The V and J calls and clone size come from that table; D and trimming were worked out from the DNA. The profile shows roughly 110,000 clones, around 84% of them singletons. CDR1 SEHNR and CDR2 FQNEAQ come from the germline V gene (reference sequence). The V end lost 3 bases, the J end lost 3 bases, and 8 bases lay between the germline ends. The CDR3 contains 13 residues.

The rearrangement links TRBV7-9 to TRBJ1-1; D uncertain. The sample consisted of peripheral blood. The TCR sequence derives from a man in his forties or fifties with acute or convalescent COVID-19. CDR3 amino acids: CASSFEGYTEAFF. As DNA, the CDR3 is TGTGCCAGCAGCTTCGAGGGCTACACTGAAGCTTTCTTT.